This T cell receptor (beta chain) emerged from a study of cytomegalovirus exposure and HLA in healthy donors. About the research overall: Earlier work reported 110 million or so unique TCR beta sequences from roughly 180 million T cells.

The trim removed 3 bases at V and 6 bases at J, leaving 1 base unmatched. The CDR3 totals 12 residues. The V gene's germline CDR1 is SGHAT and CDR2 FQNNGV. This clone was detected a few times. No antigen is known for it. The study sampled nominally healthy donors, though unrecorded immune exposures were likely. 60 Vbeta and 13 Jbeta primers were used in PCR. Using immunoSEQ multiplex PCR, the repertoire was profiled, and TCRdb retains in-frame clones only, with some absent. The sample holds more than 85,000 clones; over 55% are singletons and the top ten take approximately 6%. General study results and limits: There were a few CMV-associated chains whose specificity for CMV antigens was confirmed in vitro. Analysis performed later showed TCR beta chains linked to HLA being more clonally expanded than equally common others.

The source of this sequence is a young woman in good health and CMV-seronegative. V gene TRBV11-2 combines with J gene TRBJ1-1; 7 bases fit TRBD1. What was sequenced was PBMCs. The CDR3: CASSFQGAEAFF. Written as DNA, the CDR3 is TGTGCCAGCAGCTTCCAGGGGGCTGAAGCTTTCTTT. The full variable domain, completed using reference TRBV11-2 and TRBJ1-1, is EAGVAQSPRYKIIEKRQSVAFWCNPISGHATLYWYQQILGQGPKLLIQFQNNGVVDDSQLPKDRFSAERLKGVDSTLKIQPAKLEDSAVYLCASSFQGAEAFFGQGTRLTVV.